This paragraph covers one TCR beta chain sequence. V gave up 6 bases and J gave up 2 bases, with 19 bases separating them. Germline CDR1 reads MDHEN; CDR2 reads SYDVKM. The CDR3 length is 16 residues. The data are from a study of blood T cell repertoires in COVID-19. Whole-study context: Material from acute and convalescent COVID-19 was sourced from the United States, Italy and Spain. PBMCs, B-cell-depleted T cells, or T cells were the source of the cDNA or gDNA that made up the material.

Repertoires were generated with immunoSEQ multiplex PCR, while TCRdb's copy carries only in-frame clones and drops some. The sample holds over 50,000 clones, 86% seen once. The chain joins TRBV28 to TRBJ2-5, with D possibly TRBD2 on 6 matching bases. The sample taken for sequencing was peripheral blood. The receptor was isolated from a human donor in a cohort sampled during active COVID-19. CDR3: CASSSPVAGNQETQYF. The DNA of the CDR3 is TGTGCCAGCAGCTCTCCGGTGGCGGGAAATCAAGAGACCCAGTACTTC. Using reference TRBV28 and TRBJ2-5 for the parts outside the CDR3, the full variable domain is DVKVTQSSRYLVKRTGEKVFLECVQDMDHENMFWYRQDPGLGLRLIYFSYDVKMKEKGDIPEGYSVSREKKERFSLILESASTNQTSMYLCASSSPVAGNQETQYFGPGTRLLVL.